The 30 T cell receptor beta chains presented below share a single source sample, sequenced in a study of tumor-infiltrating lymphocytes in primary liver carcinoma. Unsorted bulk tissue, about 19-32 mg of it, served as the source for co-extraction of RNA and DNA. TCR beta cDNA came from about 0.55 ug total RNA, primed with a constant-region primer. What produced the TCR beta libraries was three nested multiplex PCR rounds using slightly modified ARM-PCR. A C-beta reverse primer was combined with TRBV1-TRBV30 forward primers in the first two PCR rounds, and each round had roughly 11 cycles. TCRdb independently ran MiXCR on the multiplex PCR reads; one entry per CDR3 protein. The table records approximately 120,000 distinct CDR3 sequences, 60% to 80% of them present only once. Source material: liver tumor tissue from sampling region 3. The subset: tumor region T3, left-lateral pole. The receptors derive from a woman aged 55-75 years with primary liver carcinoma and hepatitis B virus infection.

Concerning this clonotype: Being one base from a much bigger clone, this may be a read error. This chain uses TRBV20-1 with TRBJ2-1; D is uncertain. Trimming removed 2 bases from V and 1 base from J, with 9 bases in between. Germline V gene data show CDR1 as DFQATT and CDR2 as SNEGSKA (reference sequence). The CDR3 spans 14 residues. In DNA form, the CDR3 reads TGCAGTGCTAGAAGTCCGAGTTCCTACAATGAGCAGTTCTTC. Amino acid sequence: CSARSPSSYNEQFF.

The genes are TRBV12-3 or TRBV12-4 and TRBJ2-3; D is perhaps TRBD1 (6 bases). CDR3 length: 15 residues. V lost 3 bases to trimming and J lost 6 bases, with 16 bases between them. CDR3 sequence reads: CASSLGITGTDTQYF. In DNA form, the CDR3 reads TGTGCCAGCAGTTTGGGGATTACAGGGACGGATACGCAGTATTTT.

A word on this clonotype: At one boundary the junction diverges from the germline segment, which might be a read error. J is TRBJ2-5 and V is TRBV29-1; TRBD1 or TRBD2 may be the D gene (5 bases each). Per germline, CDR1 SQVTM and CDR2 ANQGSEA. The CDR3 spans 12 residues. CDR3 amino acids: CSVDVTEETQYF. Here the CDR3 DNA reads TGTAGCGTTGACGTGACAGAAGAGACCCAGTACTTC.

This sequence joins TRBV12-3 or TRBV12-4 and TRBJ1-5, with no clear D. V was pared by 5 bases and J by 0 bases, with 11 bases between. The CDR3 extends over 15 amino acids. The CDR3 loop reads CASSPTRNSNQPQHF. The CDR3 DNA reads as TGTGCCAGCAGTCCAACACGGAATAGCAATCAGCCCCAGCATTTT.

This clonotype showed up just once. Lacking the conserved final phenylalanine or tryptophan, this CDR3 likely reflects a read error. The chain recombines TRBV5-1 with TRBJ2-3; D possibly matches TRBD1 or TRBD2 (7 bases each). The CDR3 covers 14 residues. Germline V gene data show CDR1 as SGHRS and CDR2 as YFSETQ. V lost 3 bases and J lost 5, with 13 bases in between. For the CDR3, the DNA is TGCGCCAGCAGCTCGACAGGGAGGGTAGATACGCAGTATATT. As protein: CASSSTGRVDTQYI.

Notes on this clonotype: A read error may produce the germline difference seen at one junction end. This chain connects TRBV11-2 to TRBJ2-7, with TRBD2 matching over 14 bases. The CDR3 loop spans 20 amino acids. Germline CDR1 and CDR2: SGHAT and FQNNGV. The CDR3 is CASRLRAGGLAGVGAYEEYF. The CDR3 DNA follows: TGTGCCAGCAGGTTAAGGGCCGGGGGACTAGCGGGAGTTGGAGCCTACGAGGAGTACTTC.

The gene calls are TRBV29-1 and TRBJ2-1, with a tentative D call TRBD2 (6 bases). CDR1 is SQVTM, CDR2 ANQGSEA, per germline. Trimming left V 7 bases short and J 7 bases short, with 20 bases between. There are 14 residues in the CDR3. The CDR3: CSGDLGGRGNEQFF. CDR3 nucleotide sequence: TGCAGCGGCGACCTGGGAGGTAGGGGAAATGAGCAGTTCTTC.

There are many counts of this clonotype. The V and J genes are TRBV10-2 and TRBJ2-1; TRBD1 matches 7 bases. The V segment lost 5 bases and the J segment 0 bases; nucleotides outside the gene matches: 4. The CDR3 is 15 residues long. Germline V gene lookup returns CDR1 WSHSY and CDR2 SAAADI. This CDR3 reads CASSTGTASYNEQFF. CDR3 in DNA: TGCGCCAGCAGTACCGGGACAGCCTCCTACAATGAGCAGTTCTTC.

The chain employs TRBV28 and TRBJ2-3; the D gene is possibly TRBD2 (6 bases). Trimming left V 8 bases short and J 0 bases short, with 15 bases between. From germline, CDR1 is MDHEN and CDR2 SYDVKM. CDR3 length equals 15 residues. CDR3 sequence reads: CASFGGIISTDTQYF. The CDR3 DNA is TGTGCCAGCTTCGGCGGGATAATTAGCACAGATACGCAGTATTTT.

J is TRBJ2-7 and V is TRBV11-2; D not resolved. The CDR3 sequence is 15 residues long. The germline CDR1 and CDR2 sequences are SGHAT and FQNNGV. V lost 1 base and J lost 2, with 12 bases in between. The CDR3 sequence is CASSLVGSSTYEQYF. In DNA form, the CDR3 reads TGTGCCAGCAGCTTAGTGGGGTCGAGTACCTACGAGCAGTACTTC.

This clonotype is a singleton in its sample. Just one base apart from a much larger clone, this may be a read error. The genes are TRBV2 and TRBJ1-5, with unresolved D. This CDR3 comprises 14 residues. Looked up from germline, CDR1 is SNHLY and CDR2 is FYNNEI. Trimming cost V 4 bases and J 1 base, with 8 bases left between them. CDR3 in amino acids: CASSVGSSNQPQHF. The DNA of the CDR3 is TGTGCCAGCAGTGTGGGCTCGAGCAATCAGCCCCAGCATTTT.

Points on this clonotype: A clone one base away is much larger, so this may be a read error. The chain employs TRBV12-3 or TRBV12-4 and TRBJ2-3; TRBD2 matches 15 bases. The CDR3 is 15 amino acids. The CDR3 DNA reads TGTCCCAGCAGTCGGACTAGCGGGAGGGGTTATACGCAGTATTTT. Translated, it gives CPSSRTSGRGYTQYF.

Concerning this clonotype: One end of the junction varies from germline; a read error may be responsible. The chain uses TRBV24-1 and TRBJ2-5; TRBD1 matches at 7 bases. The germline V gene has CDR1 KGHDR and CDR2 SFDVKD. The CDR3 loop spans 15 amino acids. As DNA, the CDR3 is TGTACCACCAGTGATACCCGACAGGGTAAAGAGACCCAGTACTTC. Its translation: CTTSDTRQGKETQYF.

Comments on this clonotype: A single base separates this from a much larger clone, so it may be a read error. The rearrangement joins TRBV7-8 to TRBJ1-1; D gene uncertain. The CDR3 is made up of 13 amino acids. Germline CDR1 reads SGHVS; CDR2 reads FQNEAQ. CDR3 amino acids: CARSLRRNTEAFF. CDR3 sequence (DNA): TGTGCCAGGAGCTTACGGAGAAACACTGAAGCTTTCTTT.

As for this clonotype: This clone may be a read error of a much larger clone one base away. The CDR3 spells CASSLAYSRSQREYGTRELFF. The CDR3 DNA reads as TGCGCCAGCAGCTTGGCCTATAGTCGTTCTCAGCGGGAGTACGGCACCAGGGAGCTGTTTTTT. The rearrangement joins TRBV5-1 to TRBJ2-2, with 8 bases identical to TRBD2. Germline loops: CDR1 SGHRS, CDR2 YFSETQ. This CDR3 contains 21 residues.

Concerning this clonotype: The germline gene is not matched at one end of the junction; a read error may be the cause. J is TRBJ1-1 and V is TRBV29-1; unclear D gene. Germline V gene lookup returns CDR1 SQVTM and CDR2 ANQGSEA. The CDR3 spans 11 residues. Written as DNA, the CDR3 is TGCAGCGCATCTTTTTACACTAAAGCTTTCTTT. Protein product: CSASFYTKAFF.

Comments on this clonotype: The CDR3 carries no conserved terminal phenylalanine or tryptophan, so it likely arises from a read error. CDR3 in DNA: TGTGCCAGCAGCGCGTTAGCGGAACTCGAGCAGTACCTC. Encoded protein: CASSALAELEQYL. The chain is built from TRBV7-9 and TRBJ2-7, with D possibly being TRBD2 (6 bases). The CDR3 is made up of 13 amino acids. V lost 5 bases and J lost 6, with 14 bases in between. The germline V gene has CDR1 SEHNR and CDR2 FQNEAQ (reference sequence).

A remark on this clonotype: This may be a read error: a much more frequent sequence differs by one nucleotide. This sequence joins TRBV7-8 and TRBJ1-5; no definite D call. Per germline, CDR1 SGHVS and CDR2 FQNEAQ. This CDR3 region has 15 residues. V lost 5 bases and J 0 bases, leaving 11 bases between the germline ends. CDR3 sequence: CASSDTQDSNQPQHF. The CDR3 DNA sequence: TGTGCCAGCAGCGACACGCAGGATAGCAATCAGCCCCAGCATTTT. The variable domain in full, completed from reference TRBV7-8 and TRBJ1-5, reads GAGVSQSPRYKVAKRGQDVALRCDPISGHVSLFWYQQALGQGPEFLTYFQNEAQLDKSGLPSDRFFAERPEGSVSTLKIQRTQQEDSAVYLCASSDTQDSNQPQHFGDGTRLSIL.

The chain joins TRBV5-1 to TRBJ2-3; a weak D match, TRBD2 (5 bases). Germline CDR1 reads SGHRS; CDR2 reads YFSETQ. This CDR3 spans 14 amino acids. The V end lost 0 bases, the J end lost 2 bases, and 7 bases lay between the germline ends. The CDR3 sequence: CASSLGSATDTQYF. The CDR3, as DNA: TGCGCCAGCAGCTTGGGTAGCGCCACAGATACGCAGTATTTT.

In this sample, this clonotype turned up many times. This rearrangement joins TRBV29-1 to TRBJ2-7, with D possibly called TRBD1 or TRBD2 (5 bases each). CDR1 is SQVTM and CDR2 is ANQGSEA in the germline V gene. This CDR3 has 13 residues. Trimming removed 3 bases at V and 3 bases at J, with 12 bases between. The CDR3 nucleotides read TGCAGCGTTGAGGGGGAAGGGTTCTACGAGCAGTACTTC. It specifies CSVEGEGFYEQYF.

The rearrangement links TRBV25-1 to TRBJ2-7; D gene ambiguous. The germline gives CDR1 MGHDK, CDR2 SYGVNS. V lost 3 bases and J lost 6, with 15 bases in between. The CDR3 runs to 14 residues. The CDR3 protein is CASSDKWARVEQYF. As DNA, the CDR3 is TGTGCCAGCAGTGACAAGTGGGCAAGGGTCGAGCAGTACTTC.

This clonotype was seen repeatedly, ten times or more. The V and J genes are TRBV6-5 and TRBJ2-1; D not certain. Trimming left V 0 bases short and J 5 bases short, with 8 bases between. The CDR3 has 14 amino acids. Per the germline V gene, CDR1 is MNHEY and CDR2 is SVGAGI. The CDR3 spells CASSYSTRDNEQFF. CDR3 nucleotide sequence: TGTGCCAGCAGTTACTCGACACGTGACAATGAGCAGTTCTTC.

Within the sample, this clonotype is medium-sized. This sequence joins TRBV29-1 and TRBJ2-2; 10 bases map to TRBD2. Germline V lookup: CDR1 SQVTM, CDR2 ANQGSEA. The trim removed 4 bases at V and 2 bases at J, leaving 1 base unmatched. CDR3 length: 14 amino acids. The CDR3 DNA is TGCAGCGTTGGGACTAGCGGTAACACCGGGGAGCTGTTTTTT. Translated, it gives CSVGTSGNTGELFF.

With regard to this clonotype: A read error is possible here, since a much larger clone lies one base away. The chain is built from TRBV5-4 and TRBJ1-3, with D unclear. The germline V gene has CDR1 SGHNT and CDR2 YYREEE (reference sequence). CDR3 length: 14 residues. CDR3 amino acids: CTSSLAAAGNTIYF. DNA of the CDR3: TGTACCAGCAGCTTGGCCGCCGCTGGAAACACCATATATTTT.

The V call is TRBV28, the J call TRBJ2-3; TRBD2 aligns across 7 bases. CDR1 is MDHEN and CDR2 is SYDVKM in the germline V gene. Losses at the gene ends were 6 bases for V and 4 bases for J; bases not matched to a gene: 13. The CDR3 runs 16 residues. The CDR3 reads CASRLMVGRAADTQYF. For the CDR3, the DNA is TGTGCCAGCAGACTTATGGTGGGGAGGGCAGCAGATACGCAGTATTTT.

Points on this clonotype: A much more abundant neighbour one base away suggests this may be a read error. This sequence joins TRBV2 and TRBJ2-3, with D possibly TRBD1 on 6 matching bases. The CDR3 is 14 amino acids. The germline gives CDR1 SNHLY, CDR2 FYNNEI. CDR3 loop: CASSGQVFTGTQYF. CDR3 DNA sequence: TGTGCCAGCAGTGGACAGGTATTCACAGGTACGCAGTATTTT.

This clonotype was seen at least ten times. The chain employs TRBV7-9 and TRBJ2-1; 14 nucleotides line up with TRBD2. With 3 bases clipped from V and 8 bases from J, the junction kept 3 bases outside the gene matches. This CDR3 has 15 amino acids. Germline CDR1 reads SEHNR; CDR2 reads FQNEAQ (reference sequence). The CDR3, as DNA: TGTGCCAGCAGCTTTGGGACTAGCGGGAGTTATGAGCAGTTCTTC. Its translation is CASSFGTSGSYEQFF.

Remarks on this clonotype: An end of the junction differs from the germline gene, which may be a read error. The chain employs TRBV11-2 and TRBJ2-1; D remains ambiguous. This CDR3 has 17 amino acids. Looked up from germline, CDR1 is SGHAT and CDR2 is FQNNGV. CDR3 region: CVSSLDQHGIVYNEQFF. The CDR3 DNA sequence: TGTGTCAGCAGCTTAGATCAACATGGTATAGTGTACAATGAGCAGTTCTTC.

This clonotype was seen only a few times. Being one base from a much bigger clone, this may be a read error. The rearrangement uses TRBV12-3 or TRBV12-4 and TRBJ1-2, with D unclear. V was clipped by 11 bases and J by 8 bases, with 24 bases between them. This CDR3 region has 14 residues. CDR3 sequence: CAASIRSGVGGYTF. The DNA for the CDR3 is TGTGCCGCCTCCATCAGGAGTGGGGTCGGGGGCTACACCTTC.

The table lists this clonotype with a few counts. A much larger clone is a single base away; this may be a read error. V and J are TRBV4-1 and TRBJ2-3; D is unclear. CDR1 and CDR2 from the germline V gene are MGHRA and YSYEKL. The CDR3 runs 16 residues. CDR3 DNA sequence: TGCACCAGCAGCCAAGATTGGCCTAGTCCCTCAGATACGCAGTATTTT. This gives the protein CTSSQDWPSPSDTQYF.